This TCR beta chain was captured in a study of blood T cell repertoires in COVID-19. For the study at large: The cDNA or gDNA used as material had been derived from T cells, B-cell-depleted T cells, or PBMCs.

This clone was observed a few times. Clones were read by immunoSEQ multiplex PCR, and TCRdb kept only the in-frame ones, dropping some. The table shows about 160,000 clones, with 80% to 95% occurring only once. CDR1 is SGDLS, CDR2 YYNGEE, per germline. This CDR3 region has 15 residues. With 4 bases removed from V and 3 bases from J, the gap between germline ends came to 16 bases. The sample taken for sequencing was peripheral blood. The sequence was collected from a woman aged 60-75 years with COVID-19, enrolled during active disease. The chain combines TRBV9 with TRBJ1-1; D not certain. CDR3 DNA: TGTGCCAGCAGCTCGGGAGCTATAGTGGACACTGAAGCTTTCTTT. Translating gives CASSSGAIVDTEAFF.